The source of this T cell receptor (beta chain) is a study of cytomegalovirus exposure and HLA in healthy donors. General study results and limits: What a later analysis showed was that several of the most significant clusters appeared linked to common viral pathogens. Sequencing likely generated an artifact that appeared as a cluster of highly shared sequence variants.

PCR primers comprised 60 Vbeta and 13 Jbeta primers. As handled by the study authors: Approximately 10 million shared chains were among 65 million to 85 million unique TCR beta chains counted in a later analysis. TCRdb's table, derived via immunoSEQ multiplex PCR, lists solely in-frame clones and lacks some. From that table come the V and J calls and clone size; the DNA was used to work out D and trimming. The table lists 100,000 to 150,000 clones, approximately 87% of them singletons, with about 20% in the top ten. As for this clone: Its antigen is currently unknown. The junction does not match germline at one end; this may be a read error.

The CDR3 has 12 residues. Germline V gene sequence: CDR1 SGHDT, CDR2 YYEEEE. Nominally healthy donors were sampled, though unrecorded immune exposures were likely. Sequenced input: PBMCs. This clonotype originated in a man between 18 and 29 years old in good health and CMV-seropositive. This chain links TRBV5-6 with TRBJ2-7, with 7 bases lining up with TRBD2. The DNA for the CDR3 is TGTGCCAGCAGCCTCTCTGGAGTGGGGGGGGACTTC. Translating gives CASSLSGVGGDF. Variable domain in full (rest from reference TRBV5-6 and TRBJ2-7): DAGVTQSPTHLIKTRGQQVTLRCSPKSGHDTVSWYQQALGQGPQFIFQYYEEEERQRGNFPDRFSGHQFPNYSSELNVNALLLGDSALYLCASSLSGVGGDFGPGTRLTVT.